These T cell receptor beta chains were read from a single sample in a study of blood T cell repertoires in COVID-19. The method was immunoSEQ multiplex PCR; TCRdb's version includes in-frame clones alone and lacks a portion of them. The sample shows about 200,000 clones, roughly 84% of them seen only once. Sequencing input: peripheral blood. Receptor source: a man in his forties with active or convalescent COVID-19. Both conserved end residues are part of each CDR3. The D gene is left open where the match is weak.

j_call d_call v_call cdr3_aa
TRBJ2-2 NA TRBV19 CASTFLFAANTGELFF
TRBJ2-5 NA TRBV3-1/TRBV3-2 CASSQGTQETQYF
TRBJ2-7 NA TRBV4-1 CASSQGPGAHEQYF
TRBJ2-3 TRBD2 TRBV28 CASSLTSGPTSTDTQYF
TRBJ1-5 TRBD1 TRBV19 CASSRELTGGWGNQPQHF
TRBJ2-3 NA TRBV6-1 CASSEPPADTQYF
TRBJ2-3 TRBD1 TRBV29-1 CSHRGDTDTQYF
TRBJ1-2 NA TRBV11-1 CASSPGAGRGDYGYTF
TRBJ2-1 TRBD2 TRBV7-9 CASSPTSGGEQFF
TRBJ2-3 NA TRBV5-1 CASSLGLVDTQYF